These 2 T cell receptor beta chains originate from one sample sequenced in a study of Ad26.COV2.S vaccination and SARS-CoV-2 variants. The treatment denotes: around 19 received Ad26.COV2.S at low or high dose, single or two shots; roughly 5 received placebo; per-sample allocation not given. It was on day 63 after the first vaccine or placebo injection that samples were taken. Sequencing was performed with immunoSEQ multiplex PCR; in TCRdb, only in-frame clones are kept and a portion is missing. This table holds a few hundred thousand clones, 92% found once. The sequencing used peripheral blood, collected in a trial of Ad26.COV2.S vaccine versus placebo. All receptors come from a person aged 18-60 years who received the Ad26.COV2.S COVID-19 vaccine or a placebo.

V gene TRBV9 combines with J gene TRBJ1-1, with D maybe TRBD1 (6 bases). From germline, CDR1 is SGDLS and CDR2 YYNGEE. The CDR3 has 14 amino acids. Trimming removed 3 bases from V and 4 bases from J, with 13 bases in between. The CDR3 sequence is CASSAGVGPTEAFF. The CDR3 bases are TGTGCCAGCAGCGCAGGGGTAGGGCCCACTGAAGCTTTCTTT.

The chain has TRBV18 and TRBJ2-7; 8 bases map to TRBD2. The CDR3 is 13 amino acids. Germline V CDR1 and CDR2: KGHSH, LQKENI. The J segment lost 5 bases and the V segment lost 1 base, leaving 1 base of the junction unmatched. Here the CDR3 DNA reads TGTGCCAGCTCACCACACGGGAGGGACGAGCAGTACTTC. Translation gives CASSPHGRDEQYF.